This T cell receptor (beta chain) was profiled in a study of control samples from healthy donors and cancer patients. Profiling relied on immunoSEQ multiplex PCR, and the TCRdb table lists in-frame clones only, not all of them. Of about 53,000 clones in the sample, approximately 90% were seen once. The CDR3 is 15 amino acids. V was cut by 6 bases and J by 2 bases, with 16 bases left in between. The V gene's germline CDR1 is MNHEY and CDR2 SVGAGI. V and J are TRBV6-5 and TRBJ1-2; D is undetermined. The receptor comes from a man aged 55 to 69 with head and neck cancer. The sample was PBMCs. CDR3 in amino acids: CASRNTGISNYGYTF. CDR3 in DNA: TGTGCCAGCAGAAACACCGGCATATCAAACTATGGCTACACCTTC.